This T cell receptor (beta chain) was captured by sequencing in a study of technical replicates of blood from a few donors. Trimming cost V 8 bases and J 3 bases, with 11 bases left between them. Per germline, CDR1 MDHEN and CDR2 SYDVKM. This CDR3 is 12 amino acids long. Data came from immunoSEQ multiplex PCR; TCRdb stores just in-frame clones and leaves some out. In the table there are 60,000 to 90,000 clones, about nine tenths of which are singletons. The receptor was isolated from a human donor in good health. This chain links TRBV28 with TRBJ2-7; D is uncertain. The sample taken for sequencing was T cells isolated from PBMCs. The CDR3 protein is CASLSPGYEQYF. CDR3 coding DNA: TGTGCCAGCCTAAGCCCGGGCTACGAGCAGTACTTC.